The entry that follows covers one T cell receptor beta chain sequence. Its antigen is undetermined. Assay used: immunoSEQ multiplex PCR; TCRdb lists only in-frame clones, some missing. The repertoire consists of more than 85,000 clones, with roughly 92% occurring once and the leading ten covering 1.1%. This specimen comes from a study of cytomegalovirus exposure and HLA in healthy donors. Turning to the study itself: The same platform was used for the 110 or so validation repertoires as for the approximately 630 first-cohort repertoires, as reported in a later analysis. Study results and limitations: Cytomegalovirus status was reportedly diagnosed by the classifier with high sensitivity and specificity. There were some public TCRs occurring in many donors, but most TCR sequences were rare. Confirmation in vitro established that a few CMV-associated chains were specific for CMV antigens.

Sequencing was done on a sample of PBMCs. The clonotype originates from a woman in her twenties or thirties in good health and CMV-seropositive.

This CDR3 is CASTGKSGNTIYF. The CDR3 DNA reads as TGTGCCTCAACAGGGAAATCTGGAAACACCATATATTTT. The gene calls are TRBV30 and TRBJ1-3, with D perhaps matching TRBD1 (6 bases). In germline, CDR1 is GTSNPN, CDR2 SVGIG (reference sequence). The germline V and J ends were trimmed by 7 bases and 1 base, with 11 bases remaining between them. The CDR3 sequence is 13 residues long.